The rows below give T cell receptor beta chains drawn from one sample of a study of blood T cell repertoires in COVID-19. The table came from immunoSEQ multiplex PCR; TCRdb's copy has only in-frame clones and leaves some out. The data hold about 400,000 clones, with about 87% observed a single time. The sequenced material came from PBMCs or T cells enriched from blood (not recorded which). The source is a woman aged 45-65 years who had recovered from COVID-19. Each CDR3 is given with its conserved first and last residue. The order of the fields is V gene, clone size, J gene, CDR3 protein. Clone sizes are given selectively: once, few, many, or a class where the clone is expanded.

V: TRBV2; size: -; J: TRBJ2-2; CDR3: CASSESRAGELFF
V: TRBV2; size: -; J: TRBJ2-1; CDR3: CASRDASGRYNEQFF
V: TRBV7-9; size: once; J: TRBJ2-1; CDR3: CASSFGAGLHNEQFF
V: TRBV7-9; size: -; J: TRBJ1-3; CDR3: CASSLHRQANTIYF
V: TRBV6-5; size: -; J: TRBJ1-5; CDR3: CASRPPRGPQHF
V: TRBV30; size: -; J: TRBJ2-5; CDR3: CAWRVPGHQQETQYF
V: TRBV29-1; size: -; J: TRBJ1-2; CDR3: CSVESGGGGYTF
V: TRBV29-1; size: once; J: TRBJ1-2; CDR3: CSVTPGTGYGYTF
V: TRBV2; size: -; J: TRBJ1-2; CDR3: CASTYEGLVYGYTF
V: TRBV3-1/TRBV3-2; size: -; J: TRBJ1-1; CDR3: CASSPGQNTEAFF
V: TRBV3-1/TRBV3-2; size: -; J: TRBJ1-3; CDR3: CASSQEPPGGSGNTIYF
V: TRBV9; size: -; J: TRBJ1-1; CDR3: CASSARDSEAFF
V: TRBV10-3; size: -; J: TRBJ2-3; CDR3: CAISEKEADTQYF
V: TRBV9; size: -; J: TRBJ1-2; CDR3: CASSIRDIYGYTF
V: TRBV30; size: -; J: TRBJ2-1; CDR3: CAWTGTSGVLYNEQFF
V: TRBV7-9; size: -; J: TRBJ2-7; CDR3: CASSQLGQGQRYEQYF
V: TRBV7-9; size: -; J: TRBJ1-3; CDR3: CASSLGAYSGNTIYF
V: TRBV7-8; size: -; J: TRBJ1-5; CDR3: CASSDYLRGTNQPQHF
V: TRBV27; size: many; J: TRBJ1-1; CDR3: CASISLELMNTEAFF
V: TRBV3-1/TRBV3-2; size: -; J: TRBJ1-1; CDR3: CASTVSLNTEAFF
V: TRBV15; size: -; J: TRBJ1-1; CDR3: CATSPRGNTEAFF
V: TRBV5-4; size: -; J: TRBJ2-1; CDR3: CASSLDRAYNEQFF
V: TRBV30; size: -; J: TRBJ2-3; CDR3: CAWRGLAGAGYTDTQYF
V: TRBV19; size: -; J: TRBJ2-1; CDR3: CASSMAGASYNEQFF
V: TRBV10-3; size: -; J: TRBJ1-1; CDR3: CAISEPGGMNTEAFF
V: TRBV5-6; size: -; J: TRBJ1-4; CDR3: CASSLLRGSANEKLFF
V: TRBV19; size: -; J: TRBJ1-6; CDR3: CASRLDGSSYNSPLHF
V: TRBV14; size: -; J: TRBJ1-2; CDR3: CASSPQSLSVGYTF
V: TRBV21-1; size: -; J: TRBJ2-1; CDR3: CASSKRAGGFYNEQFF
V: TRBV6-5; size: -; J: TRBJ2-7; CDR3: CASSYSGYSEQYF
V: TRBV10-3; size: -; J: TRBJ1-5; CDR3: CAISDPDSNSNQPQHF
V: TRBV3-1/TRBV3-2; size: -; J: TRBJ2-7; CDR3: CASSQSYFYEQYF
V: TRBV9; size: -; J: TRBJ2-1; CDR3: CASSARGGYNEQFF
V: TRBV29-1; size: -; J: TRBJ2-3; CDR3: CSGGLVKDTQYF
V: TRBV5-4; size: -; J: TRBJ1-6; CDR3: CASSLQQGAQGAPLHF
V: TRBV6-5; size: -; J: TRBJ1-1; CDR3: CASSYSDGSTEAFF
V: TRBV19; size: -; J: TRBJ1-5; CDR3: CASTHQGVRQPQHF
V: TRBV6-2/TRBV6-3; size: -; J: TRBJ2-1; CDR3: CASSSARVAGVNEQFF
V: TRBV7-9; size: -; J: TRBJ2-3; CDR3: CASSTRKGGTADTQYF
V: TRBV5-5; size: -; J: TRBJ2-2; CDR3: CASRLGGGRTTGELFF
V: TRBV2; size: -; J: TRBJ1-5; CDR3: CASRLNVGNQPQHF
V: TRBV5-1; size: -; J: TRBJ1-6; CDR3: CASSLAGQDNSPLHF
V: TRBV5-1; size: -; J: TRBJ2-1; CDR3: CASSPDRAVGNEQFF
V: TRBV3-1/TRBV3-2; size: -; J: TRBJ2-1; CDR3: CASSHNGGAGNEQFF
V: TRBV7-2; size: -; J: TRBJ2-7; CDR3: CASSPRLGEQYF
V: TRBV24-1; size: -; J: TRBJ2-1; CDR3: CATQGGAYNEQFF
V: TRBV11-2; size: -; J: TRBJ2-2; CDR3: CASSVGTGATGELFF
V: TRBV27; size: -; J: TRBJ2-1; CDR3: CASTWGGGINEQFF
V: TRBV19; size: -; J: TRBJ2-1; CDR3: CASSIQSSYNEQFF
V: TRBV28; size: -; J: TRBJ1-5; CDR3: CASSLRDQPQHF
V: TRBV6-1; size: -; J: TRBJ2-5; CDR3: CASSESPSGLPGTQYF
V: TRBV2; size: -; J: TRBJ1-2; CDR3: CASSELRRERATHYGYTF
V: TRBV5-1; size: -; J: TRBJ2-7; CDR3: CASSRQDRADEQYF
V: TRBV30; size: -; J: TRBJ1-1; CDR3: CAWNTQGLGTEAFF